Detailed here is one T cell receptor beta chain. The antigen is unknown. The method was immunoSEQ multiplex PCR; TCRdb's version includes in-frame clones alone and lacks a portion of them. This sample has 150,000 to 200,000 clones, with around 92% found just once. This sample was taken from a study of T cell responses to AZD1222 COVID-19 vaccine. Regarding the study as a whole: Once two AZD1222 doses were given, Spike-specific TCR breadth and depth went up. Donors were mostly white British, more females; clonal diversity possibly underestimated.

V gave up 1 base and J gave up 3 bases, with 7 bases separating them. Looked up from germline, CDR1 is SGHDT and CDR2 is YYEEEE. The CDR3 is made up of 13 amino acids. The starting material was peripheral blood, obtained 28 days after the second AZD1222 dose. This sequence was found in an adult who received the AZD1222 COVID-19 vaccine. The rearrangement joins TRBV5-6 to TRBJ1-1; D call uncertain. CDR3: CASSLSPDTEAFF. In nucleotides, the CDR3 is TGTGCCAGCAGCTTGTCACCCGACACTGAAGCTTTCTTT.